The rows below give T cell receptor beta chains drawn from one sample of a study of siplizumab effects on memory and regulatory T cells. Sequencing used immunoSEQ multiplex PCR; TCRdb keeps in-frame clones, though not all of them. The table has about 100,000 clones, nearly 95% seen once. Sequencing used non-Treg CD4+ T cells sorted from blood. These receptors were collected from a human donor in good health. Both conserved end residues are part of each CDR3. A D gene is named only where the DNA matches it firmly. A row's size may be missing; if present it is once, few, many or a size class.

cdr3_length	j_call	clone_size	v_call	d_call	cdr3_nt	cdr3_aa
13	TRBJ2-7	NA	TRBV18	NA	TGTGCCAGCTCATCGGGGGCAATCTACGAGCAGTACTTC	CASSSGAIYEQYF
17	TRBJ2-7	NA	TRBV7-8	TRBD2	TGTGCCAGCACCCTTCAGGGACTAGCGGGAGGGCCCCACGAGCAGTACTTC	CASTLQGLAGGPHEQYF
10	TRBJ1-2	few	TRBV20-1	NA	TGCAGTGCGACAAAGGAGGGCTACACCTTC	CSATKEGYTF
12	TRBJ1-2	NA	TRBV7-3	TRBD1	TGTGCCAGCAGCACACCGGGACAGAGCTACACCTTC	CASSTPGQSYTF
13	TRBJ2-1	few	TRBV7-9	TRBD1	TGTGCCAGCACCCTGGGACAGGGGAATGAGCAGTTCTTC	CASTLGQGNEQFF
15	TRBJ2-5	once	TRBV7-9	NA	TGTGCCAGCAGCTTAGCTTTGAGGCAAAAGGAGACCCAGTACTTC	CASSLALRQKETQYF
15	TRBJ1-1	once	TRBV4-1	NA	TGCGCCAGCAGCCAGAACAGGGCTGGGAACACTGAAGCTTTCTTT	CASSQNRAGNTEAFF
13	TRBJ2-6	NA	TRBV10-3	NA	TGTGCCATCAAGGTATCTGGGGCCAACGTCCTGACTTTC	CAIKVSGANVLTF
15	TRBJ2-1	NA	TRBV9	TRBD2	TGTGCCAGCAGCGTAGGCCCTAGCGGGAGGAATGAGCAGTTCTTC	CASSVGPSGRNEQFF
17	TRBJ2-3	NA	TRBV7-9	TRBD2	TGTGCCAGCAGCTTAGTCGCCACTAGCGGGAGCTCAGATACGCAGTATTTT	CASSLVATSGSSDTQYF
15	TRBJ1-2	once	TRBV6-1	TRBD1	TGTGCCAGCAGTGAACCAGGCAGGGGGTCCCATGGCTACACCTTC	CASSEPGRGSHGYTF
15	TRBJ2-7	NA	TRBV6-5	TRBD1	TGTGCCAGCAGTTACTCCGGGACAGCCATCGGCGAGCAGTACTTC	CASSYSGTAIGEQYF
16	TRBJ2-7	NA	TRBV7-2	TRBD2	TGTGCCAGCAGCGGACAGCCGGGACTAGCTTTAGGCGAGCAGTACTTC	CASSGQPGLALGEQYF
16	TRBJ2-1	NA	TRBV19	TRBD2	TGTGCCAGTAGTTTTCTACTAGCGGGAGGGCCTAATGAGCAGTTCTTC	CASSFLLAGGPNEQFF
14	TRBJ1-6	NA	TRBV7-2	NA	TGTGCCAGCAGAGTACAGGGACGTAATTCACCCCTCCACTTT	CASRVQGRNSPLHF
14	TRBJ1-3	NA	TRBV7-2	NA	TGTGCCAGCAGCTTGAGAGGTTCTGGAAACACCATATATTTT	CASSLRGSGNTIYF
19	TRBJ2-7	NA	TRBV4-2	TRBD2	TGTGCCAGCAGCCAAGGGGTCGCGGGAGGGACTTCGTTCTCCTACGAGCAGTACTTC	CASSQGVAGGTSFSYEQYF
16	TRBJ2-1	once	TRBV2	TRBD2	TGTGCCAGCAGGAGGGGGACTAGCGGGAGTAGGAATGAGCAGTTCTTC	CASRRGTSGSRNEQFF
14	TRBJ2-3	NA	TRBV21-1	NA	TGTGCCAGCAGCGGGAGGCGGGTTACAGATACGCAGTATTTT	CASSGRRVTDTQYF
12	TRBJ2-2	NA	TRBV28	NA	TGTGCCAGCAGTCTCCCCGGCGGGGAGCTGTTTTTT	CASSLPGGELFF
14	TRBJ2-5	NA	TRBV28	NA	TGTGCCGTCCGTCGGGGACGGGGACAAGAGACCCAGTACTTC	CAVRRGRGQETQYF
13	TRBJ1-4	NA	TRBV30	NA	TGTGCCTGTGCAACAGGGTTTAATGAAAAACTGTTTTTT	CACATGFNEKLFF
15	TRBJ1-6	NA	TRBV6-6	NA	TGTGCCAGCAGTTACTCGGGGCAGGAAAATTCACCCCTCCACTTT	CASSYSGQENSPLHF
13	TRBJ2-7	NA	TRBV5-1	NA	TGCGCCAGCAGACACCTCATGGGGTACGAGCAGTACTTC	CASRHLMGYEQYF
14	TRBJ2-4	NA	TRBV11-2	NA	TGTGCCAGCAGCCCTAGACAGGAACTAAACATTCAGTACTTC	CASSPRQELNIQYF
12	TRBJ2-7	NA	TRBV11-3	NA	TGTGCCAGCAGTTTCAACAGCTACGAGCAGTACTTC	CASSFNSYEQYF
12	TRBJ2-7	NA	TRBV10-3	NA	TGTGCCGCCTCGGGCGGTTCCTACGAGCAGTACTTC	CAASGGSYEQYF
14	TRBJ1-4	once	TRBV5-1	NA	TGCGCCAGCAGCTTTTCTACAACTAATGAAAAACTGTTTTTT	CASSFSTTNEKLFF
12	TRBJ1-2	once	TRBV28	NA	TGTGCCAGCAGCGGACAGAGTTATGGCTACACCTTC	CASSGQSYGYTF
17	TRBJ1-2	NA	TRBV5-6	TRBD1	TGTGCCAGCAGCCCGACGACGGGACAGAGTTATAACTATGGCTACACCTTC	CASSPTTGQSYNYGYTF
15	TRBJ1-5	NA	TRBV6-1	TRBD1	TGTGCCAGCAGTCGGACAGGGGGGGAAGGCCAGCCCCAGCATTTT	CASSRTGGEGQPQHF
15	TRBJ1-2	NA	TRBV19	NA	TGTGCCAGTAGTATATGGGTCGGGGCAGACTATGGCTACACCTTC	CASSIWVGADYGYTF
15	TRBJ1-1	NA	TRBV6-5	NA	TGTGCCAGCAGTTACGGCGGGGGCATGAACACTGAAGCTTTCTTT	CASSYGGGMNTEAFF
15	TRBJ2-3	NA	TRBV5-1	TRBD2	TGCGCCAGCAGCTCCGGACTAGCGAACACAGATACGCAGTATTTT	CASSSGLANTDTQYF
14	TRBJ1-6	NA	TRBV27	NA	TGTGCCAGCACCCTAAGGCAGAATAATTCACCCCTCCACTTT	CASTLRQNNSPLHF
14	TRBJ1-5	NA	TRBV2	TRBD1	TGTGCCAGCAGTTTCGACAGGGTCAATCAGCCCCAGCATTTT	CASSFDRVNQPQHF
15	TRBJ2-7	NA	TRBV6-6	NA	TGTGCCAGCAGTTACCGCACGTCAACAGGAGATAAGCAGTACTTC	CASSYRTSTGDKQYF
15	TRBJ2-4	once	TRBV6-6	NA	TGTGCCAGCAGTTTACATAAAGGGGGAGAGAACATTCAGTACTTC	CASSLHKGGENIQYF
13	TRBJ1-5	few	TRBV7-9	NA	TGTGCCAGCAGCTTAGCAGGATATCAGCCCCAGCATTTT	CASSLAGYQPQHF
12	TRBJ1-1	NA	TRBV18	NA	TGTGCCAGCTCCCCTTTGGAGGGTGAGGCTTTCTTT	CASSPLEGEAFF
15	TRBJ2-5	NA	TRBV5-4	NA	TGTGCCAGCAGCTTACGTATCGGGAGTAGAGAGACCCAGTACTTC	CASSLRIGSRETQYF
14	TRBJ2-5	NA	TRBV4-1	NA	TGCGCCAGCAGCCCAACTAGTCCCCCAGAGACCCAGTACTTC	CASSPTSPPETQYF
15	TRBJ1-5	NA	TRBV19	NA	TGTGCCAGTAGAGAAACCGACAGGATAAATCAGCCCCAGCATTTT	CASRETDRINQPQHF
17	TRBJ2-2	NA	TRBV5-1	NA	TGCGCCAGCAGCGTAACAGGGTCCTACTATCCCACCGGGGAGCTGTTTTTT	CASSVTGSYYPTGELFF
13	TRBJ2-5	NA	TRBV18	NA	TGTGCCAGCTCACCATCCCTCCAAGAGACCCAGTACTTC	CASSPSLQETQYF
11	TRBJ1-1	few	TRBV28	NA	TGTGCCAGCAGTTTCTACACTGAAGCTTTCTTT	CASSFYTEAFF
17	TRBJ2-1	NA	TRBV15	TRBD2	TGTGCCACCAGTAAGGGACTAGCGGAAACCGACTACAATGAGCAGTTCTTC	CATSKGLAETDYNEQFF
15	TRBJ1-5	NA	TRBV7-8	NA	TGTGCCAGCAGCTTAGGGCGAGGGAGCAATCAGCCCCAGCATTTT	CASSLGRGSNQPQHF
15	TRBJ1-3	NA	TRBV30	NA	TGTGCCTGGAGTGCACAGGCTCTCTCTGGAAACACCATATATTTT	CAWSAQALSGNTIYF